A single sample gave rise to the 29 T cell receptor beta chains below, sequenced in a study of blood T cells in healthy people across ages. A J-beta primer mix and a sample-barcoded 5' primer were used in a second PCR of about 7 to 12 cycles. Each CDR3 protein gets one entry after TCRdb re-called the 5' RACE reads with MiXCR. The sample includes 590,000 or so distinct CDR3 sequences, less than 35% of them seen just once. Sequencing was done on a sample of blood. Source of these receptors: a woman of 80 years or more in good health.

This clonotype was observed many times. The chain employs TRBV7-9 and TRBJ2-3; 7 nucleotides align to TRBD2. The CDR3 covers 15 residues. Germline CDR1 SEHNR, CDR2 FQNEAQ (reference sequence). The V segment lost 5 bases and the J segment 6 bases; nucleotides outside the gene matches: 11. The CDR3 here is CASSDPGLLFDTQYF. The CDR3 coding sequence is TGTGCCAGCAGCGATCCGGGACTACTGTTCGATACGCAGTATTTT.

In regard to this clonotype: An end of the junction differs from the germline gene, which may be a read error. The chain joins TRBV6-5 to TRBJ2-5; 9 bases agree with TRBD2. This CDR3 region has 14 residues. Germline CDR1 and CDR2: MNHEY and SVGAGI. CDR3 bases: TGTGCCAGCAGTAAGGCGGGGGGGCGGGAGACCCGGTACTTC. Amino acid sequence: CASSKAGGRETRYF.

The chain recombines TRBV2 with TRBJ1-1; TRBD1 might be the D (5 bases). CDR3 length: 14 residues. Germline-derived CDR1 and CDR2 are SNHLY and FYNNEI. V was trimmed by 1 base and J by 0 bases, leaving 6 bases between them. CDR3 sequence reads: CASSEGGVNTEAFF. CDR3 in DNA: TGTGCCAGCAGTGAAGGAGGGGTGAACACTGAAGCTTTCTTT.

The V and J genes are TRBV11-3 and TRBJ1-2, with 7 bases matching TRBD1. The trim removed 5 bases at V and 7 bases at J, leaving 16 bases unmatched. This CDR3 contains 16 residues. The germline CDR1 and CDR2 sequences are SGHNT and YENEEA. The CDR3 region is CASSTPGQAVIAGYTF. The CDR3 DNA reads as TGTGCCAGCAGCACACCAGGACAGGCGGTAATTGCTGGCTACACCTTC.

A remark on this clonotype: A much larger clone lies one base from this, so it may be a read error. The chain uses TRBV10-2 and TRBJ1-2; tentatively, D is TRBD1 (6 bases). Trimming took off 3 bases at V and 8 bases at J, with 13 bases between the two ends. This CDR3 has 13 amino acids. Per the germline V gene, CDR1 is WSHSY and CDR2 is SAAADI. In DNA form, the CDR3 reads TGCGCCAGCAGTGACGGGCAGGGGAGCGGCTACACCTTC. Translating it yields CASSDGQGSGYTF.

This clonotype showed up many times. The genes are TRBV20-1 and TRBJ2-7; possible D gene TRBD2, 6 bases. CDR3 length: 12 residues. The V and J ends lost 6 bases and 6 bases respectively, with 15 bases between them. CDR1 is DFQATT and CDR2 is SNEGSKA in the germline V gene (reference sequence). CDR3 residues: CSARDSLPEQYF. In DNA form, the CDR3 reads TGCAGTGCCAGGGACTCCCTGCCCGAGCAGTACTTC.

The chain uses TRBV29-1 and TRBJ1-2; the D gene is possibly TRBD1 (5 bases). Germline V gene lookup returns CDR1 SQVTM and CDR2 ANQGSEA. The CDR3 length is 13 residues. Between the trimmed V and J ends, which lost 7 bases and 6 bases, there was a span of 18 bases. The CDR3 region is CSGGGHNAHGYTF. The CDR3 region has the DNA TGCAGCGGGGGTGGACATAACGCCCATGGCTACACCTTC.

The chain joins TRBV6-2 or TRBV6-3 to TRBJ2-3, with 7 nucleotides matching TRBD2. Trimming cost V 2 bases and J 5 bases; bases outside gene matches: 16. The CDR3 runs to 18 residues. The germline V gene encodes CDR1 MNHEY and CDR2 SVGEGT. The CDR3 region has the DNA TGTGCCAGCAGTTACCCCTCTACGGGAGCCGGGGGGAGAGATACGCAGTATTTT. As protein: CASSYPSTGAGGRDTQYF.

At least ten counts were recorded for this clonotype. V and J are TRBV20-1 and TRBJ2-5, with 12 nucleotides matching TRBD2. The CDR3 extends over 14 amino acids. Germline CDR1 DFQATT, CDR2 SNEGSKA (reference sequence). Losses at the gene ends were 5 bases for V and 4 bases for J; bases not matched to a gene: 5. The CDR3 DNA reads TGCAGTGCTGACCTAGCGGGGGGGCCAGAGACCCAGTACTTC. It yields the protein CSADLAGGPETQYF.

The chain links TRBV3-1 to TRBJ1-2; D is uncertain. The CDR3 runs to 13 residues. The V end lost 1 base, the J end lost 7 bases, and 10 bases lay between the germline ends. Germline loops: CDR1 LGHDT, CDR2 YNNKEL (reference sequence). The CDR3, as DNA: TGTGCCAGCAGCCAAGCGGGGTGGTCTGGCTACACCTTC. As protein: CASSQAGWSGYTF.

V usage is TRBV5-6 and J usage is TRBJ1-2; D not certain. The CDR3 consists of 14 residues. Germline V gene sequence: CDR1 SGHDT, CDR2 YYEEEE. Trimming took 2 bases from V and 3 from J, leaving 11 bases between them. The CDR3 loop reads CASSLDWKDYGYTF. CDR3 sequence (DNA): TGTGCCAGCAGCTTAGACTGGAAGGACTATGGCTACACCTTC.

This chain connects TRBV6-1 to TRBJ1-5; 7 bases align to TRBD1. The J segment lost 4 bases and the V segment lost 7 bases, leaving 10 bases of the junction unmatched. CDR1 is MNHNS, CDR2 SASEGT, per germline. This CDR3 spans 15 amino acids. The CDR3 region has the DNA TGTGCCAGCACCGTAAACAGGGGAACAAATCAGCCCCAGCATTTT. Translation: CASTVNRGTNQPQHF.

The chain joins TRBV27 to TRBJ2-1, with unresolved D. Trimming cost V 0 bases and J 5 bases, with 17 bases left between them. The CDR3 totals 17 residues. CDR1 and CDR2 (germline): MNHEY, SMNVEV (reference sequence). Here the CDR3 DNA reads TGTGCCAGCAGTTTATCGAAGAGGATCCCTGACCACAATGAGCAGTTCTTC. Translated, it gives CASSLSKRIPDHNEQFF.

This clonotype showed up many times. V is TRBV5-6 and J is TRBJ1-2, with D perhaps matching TRBD1 (6 bases). The CDR3 totals 14 residues. Germline CDR1 reads SGHDT; CDR2 reads YYEEEE. V lost 4 bases to trimming and J lost 1 base, with 11 bases between them. DNA of the CDR3: TGTGCCAGCAGCGGACAGTTAAATAACTATGGCTACACCTTC. It yields the protein CASSGQLNNYGYTF.

V and J are TRBV2 and TRBJ1-6; D remains unclear. Trimming took 2 bases from V and 0 from J, leaving 11 bases between them. CDR3 length equals 17 residues. CDR1 is SNHLY, CDR2 FYNNEI, per germline. The CDR3 is CASSERQASSYNSPLHF. The DNA of the CDR3 is TGTGCCAGCAGTGAACGGCAGGCTAGCTCCTATAATTCACCCCTCCACTTT.

This clonotype appeared many times. With a much larger clone just one base away, this may be a read error. The chain is built from TRBV7-2 and TRBJ2-6; D gene ambiguous. Between the trimmed V and J ends, which lost 3 bases and 3 bases, there was a span of 12 bases. The CDR3 contains 16 residues. Germline values: CDR1 SGHTA, CDR2 FQGNSA. Written as DNA, the CDR3 is TGTGCCAGCAGCTTGTACCTTAGCTTTGGGGCCAACGTCCTGACTTTC. Protein product: CASSLYLSFGANVLTF. The full variable domain, completed using reference TRBV7-2 and TRBJ2-6, is GAGVSQSPSNKVTEKGKDVELRCDPISGHTALYWYRQSLGQGLEFLIYFQGNSAPDKSGLPSDRFSAERTGGSVSTLTIQRTQQEDSAVYLCASSLYLSFGANVLTFGAGSRLTVL.

V gene TRBV6-1 combines with J gene TRBJ2-3; a possible D gene is TRBD2 (5 bases). The germline V and J ends were trimmed by 8 bases and 2 bases, with 26 bases remaining between them. The CDR3 is 18 residues long. Germline V gives CDR1 MNHNS, CDR2 SASEGT. The CDR3 protein is CASQDVVGGLANTDTQYF. The CDR3 DNA reads TGTGCCAGCCAAGACGTAGTGGGTGGGCTAGCTAACACAGATACGCAGTATTTT.

A few counts support this clonotype. The gene calls are TRBV6-1 and TRBJ1-5; a weak D match, TRBD1 (6 bases). V was clipped by 8 bases and J by 11 bases, with 16 bases between them. CDR3 length equals 12 residues. Germline-derived CDR1 and CDR2 are MNHNS and SASEGT. CDR3 protein: CASGGGQRAQHF. The CDR3 DNA sequence: TGTGCCAGCGGAGGAGGACAGAGGGCCCAGCATTTT.

This clonotype was counted ten times or more. The V call is TRBV5-5, the J call TRBJ2-1; 10 bases align to TRBD2. V was clipped by 4 bases and J by 10 bases; unmatched bases: 11. Germline CDR1 SGHKS, CDR2 YYEKEE (reference sequence). The CDR3 spans 15 residues. CDR3 region: CASSRVSGGTAEQFF. CDR3 coding DNA: TGTGCCAGCAGCCGCGTTAGCGGGGGGACGGCGGAGCAGTTCTTC.

This clonotype has only a few counts. J is TRBJ2-7 and V is TRBV7-2; the match to TRBD2 covers 8 bases. The CDR3 is 17 amino acids. The V segment lost 0 bases and the J segment 7 bases; nucleotides outside the gene matches: 14. Germline CDR1 SGHTA, CDR2 FQGNSA. In nucleotides, the CDR3 is TGTGCCAGCAGCTTAGCCCCAGTTGCGGGGGGCCGCAATGAGCAGTACTTC. Translation: CASSLAPVAGGRNEQYF.

Ten or more counts support this clonotype. At one of its ends the junction is not consistent with the germline gene, which may arise from a read error. CDR3 region: CASSRGGTQETQYF. The CDR3 DNA reads as TGTGCCAGCAGCCGGGGCGGGACACAAGAGACCCAGTACTTC. This chain connects TRBV5-1 to TRBJ2-5, with D perhaps matching TRBD1 or TRBD2 (6 bases each). The CDR3 runs 14 residues. Germline V CDR1 and CDR2: SGHRS, YFSETQ.

There are many counts of this clonotype. V is TRBV30 and J is TRBJ2-7; either TRBD1 or TRBD2 may supply D (7 bases each). Germline CDR1 is GTSNPN and CDR2 is SVGIG (reference sequence). V lost 3 bases and J 1 base, leaving 13 bases between the germline ends. CDR3 size: 14 residues. This chain's CDR3 is CAWSQGGLSYEQYF. CDR3 coding DNA: TGTGCCTGGAGCCAGGGGGGGTTATCCTACGAGCAGTACTTC.

This clonotype was detected ten times or more. CDR3 nucleotide sequence: TGTGCCATCAGTGACTCCGGTGGTGGGCCCGAGGTCAATGAGCAGTTCTTC. This sequence encodes CAISDSGGGPEVNEQFF. The V and J genes are TRBV10-3 and TRBJ2-1; D ambiguous. CDR3 length: 17 amino acids. CDR1 and CDR2 (germline): ENHRY, SYGVKD. V lost 3 bases, J lost 6 bases, and 21 bases lay in between.

This clonotype was counted a few times. The chain joins TRBV7-6 to TRBJ1-4, with D perhaps TRBD1 (6 bases). With 4 bases removed from V and 2 bases from J, the gap between germline ends came to 14 bases. The germline gives CDR1 SGHVS, CDR2 FNYEAQ. The CDR3 extends over 16 amino acids. The CDR3: CASSSSGTNTNEKLFF. CDR3 DNA sequence: TGTGCCAGCAGCTCATCCGGGACAAACACTAATGAAAAACTGTTTTTT.

For this clonotype: This sequence may be a read error, since a much larger clone differs from it by one base. The chain joins TRBV20-1 to TRBJ2-5, with D perhaps matching TRBD1 or TRBD2 (6 bases each). CDR1 and CDR2 from the germline V gene are DFQATT and SNEGSKA (reference sequence). This CDR3 contains 14 residues. V lost 4 bases and J lost 11, with 23 bases in between. The CDR3 bases are TGCAGTGCTACTCCGGGGGCAGGGCGCAATGAGCAGTACTTC. Protein product: CSATPGAGRNEQYF.

This rearrangement joins TRBV4-1 to TRBJ1-5; D is unresolved. The CDR3 is 15 residues long. Germline V gene sequence: CDR1 MGHRA, CDR2 YSYEKL. V was shortened by 1 base and J by 0 bases, with 7 bases between the two germline ends. This CDR3 is CASSQGENSNQPQHF. CDR3 DNA: TGCGCCAGCAGCCAAGGAGAAAATAGCAATCAGCCCCAGCATTTT.

To note about this clonotype: A much larger clone lies a single base off, so this may be a read error. The chain joins TRBV11-2 to TRBJ2-7, with a possible D match to TRBD1 (6 bases). The CDR3 sequence is 15 residues long. The germline CDR1 and CDR2 sequences are SGHAT and FQNNGV. The V end was cut by 5 bases, the J end by 3 bases, with 17 bases between. The CDR3 DNA sequence: TGTGCCAGCAGCCTTAGGGGTGAACAGGGCTACGAGCAGTACTTC. This encodes CASSLRGEQGYEQYF.

The count of this clonotype is one. The CDR3 region is CASSRRTGTVNTEAFF. The CDR3 DNA reads as TGTGCCAGCAGCCGACGCACGGGGACGGTGAACACTGAAGCTTTCTTT. The chain employs TRBV7-2 and TRBJ1-1, with a tentative D call TRBD1 (5 bases). CDR1 and CDR2 (germline): SGHTA, FQGNSA. This CDR3 is 16 amino acids long. V lost 5 bases and J 0 bases, leaving 16 bases between the germline ends.

This clonotype was seen repeatedly, ten times or more. The chain recombines TRBV7-2 with TRBJ2-1, with 10 bases lining up with TRBD2. CDR1 SGHTA and CDR2 FQGNSA come from the germline V gene. V lost 1 base, J lost 9 bases, and 21 bases stayed unmatched. The CDR3 extends over 20 amino acids. The chain's CDR3 is CASSLDGRRASGGEWGEQFF. The CDR3 coding sequence is TGTGCCAGCAGCTTAGATGGGCGCAGGGCTAGCGGGGGTGAATGGGGTGAGCAGTTCTTC.